This T cell receptor (beta chain) originates from a study of blood T cell repertoires in COVID-19. Study overall: From T cells, B-cell-depleted T cells, or PBMCs came the material, which was cDNA or gDNA.

Losses at the gene ends were 4 bases for V and 2 bases for J; bases not matched to a gene: 7. The CDR3 runs 18 residues. CDR1 is KGHDR, CDR2 SFDVKD, per germline. In the original workflow: Amplified reference gene primers provided the basis for estimating nucleated cell counts. The data were produced by immunoSEQ multiplex PCR, yet TCRdb's version contains in-frame clones alone and is incomplete. V and J calls and clone size come straight from that table; D and trimming were deduced from the DNA. Of about 100,000 clones detected, roughly four fifths appear once; the ten largest clones hold less than 6%.

The sequence came from a man older than 75 with COVID-19, enrolled during active disease. The chain recombines TRBV24-1 with TRBJ2-2; 12 bases agree with TRBD2. The material sequenced was peripheral blood. The CDR3 nucleotides read TGTGCCACCAGTGACTCCACTAGCGGGGGGTATAACACCGGGGAGCTGTTTTTT. Translating gives CATSDSTSGGYNTGELFF.